This T cell receptor beta chain comes out of a study of T-cell reconstitution after alpha-beta-depleted transplantation in children. The TCRbeta library was prepared with unique molecular identifiers. Each CDR3 protein gets one entry after TCRdb re-called the PCR reads with MiXCR. The data show about 640,000 distinct CDR3 sequences, roughly 15% seen once. Germline-derived CDR1 and CDR2 are KGHDR and SFDVKD. The V gene lost 5 bases and the J gene lost 7 bases, with 7 bases spanning the gap. The CDR3 totals 12 residues. This clonotype turned up a few times. The sample consisted of PBMCs from the stem cell graft donor, taken from the stem cell graft. The genes are TRBV24-1 and TRBJ2-2; D unresolved. This clonotype originated in a human donor who donated a stem cell graft to a child with acute myeloid leukemia. In nucleotides, the CDR3 is TGTGCCACCAGTGCTCTCCGCGGGGAGCTGTTTTTT. This translates into CATSALRGELFF.